This T cell receptor beta chain was sequenced for a study of regulatory T cells in long-lasting Graves disease. On the study more broadly: Over 5 years of antithyroid drugs with positive TSH receptor antibodies was taken to mean persistent Graves' disease.

Arm-PCR of CDR3 regions with iRepertoire HTBI primers generated TCR beta libraries. TCRdb passed the multiplex PCR reads through MiXCR, listing each CDR3 protein once. Here the sample spans a few hundred thousand distinct CDR3 sequences, about 20% being singletons. Time point noted: persistent/refractory GD, antithyroid drugs over 5 years with positive TRAb. With RNA extracted from PBMCs as input, the TCR library was made. The V end was cut by 4 bases, the J end by 5 bases, with 27 bases between. The CDR3 is made up of 18 amino acids. The germline V gene encodes CDR1 LNHDA and CDR2 SQIVND (reference sequence). This clonotype was recorded a few times.

Sequences were derived from peripheral blood mononuclear cells (PBMCs), sampled when the disease was refractory, from a patient treated with antithyroid drugs. This chain uses TRBV19 with TRBJ2-7; a possible D gene is TRBD1 (6 bases). The receptor was isolated from a female donor with Graves disease. The CDR3, as DNA: TGTGCCAGTAGTACAAAGACCGGGACATCCCACCTAAGGAACGAGCAGTACTTC. Amino acid sequence: CASSTKTGTSHLRNEQYF.